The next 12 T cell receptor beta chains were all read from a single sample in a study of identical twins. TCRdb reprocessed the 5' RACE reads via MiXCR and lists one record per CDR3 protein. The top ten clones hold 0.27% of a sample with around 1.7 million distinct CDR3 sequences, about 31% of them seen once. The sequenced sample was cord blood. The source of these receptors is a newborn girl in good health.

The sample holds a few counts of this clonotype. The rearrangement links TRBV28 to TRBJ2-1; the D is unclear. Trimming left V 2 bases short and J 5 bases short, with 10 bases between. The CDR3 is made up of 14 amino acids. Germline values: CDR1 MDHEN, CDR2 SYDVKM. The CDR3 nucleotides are TGTGCCAGCAGTTTAGGGCCCTCGAACAATGAGCAGTTCTTC. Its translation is CASSLGPSNNEQFF.

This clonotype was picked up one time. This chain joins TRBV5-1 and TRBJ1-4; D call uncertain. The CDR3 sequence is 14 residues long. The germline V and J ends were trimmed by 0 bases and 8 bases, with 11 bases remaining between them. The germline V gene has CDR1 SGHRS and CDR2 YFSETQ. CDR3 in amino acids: CASSLGLESEKLFF. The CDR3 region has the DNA TGCGCCAGCAGCTTGGGACTCGAGTCCGAAAAACTGTTTTTT. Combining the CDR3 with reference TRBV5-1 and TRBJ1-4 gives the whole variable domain KAGVTQTPRYLIKTRGQQVTLSCSPISGHRSVSWYQQTPGQGLQFLFEYFSETQRNKGNFPGRFSGRQFSNSRSEMNVSTLELGDSALYLCASSLGLESEKLFFGSGTQLSVL.

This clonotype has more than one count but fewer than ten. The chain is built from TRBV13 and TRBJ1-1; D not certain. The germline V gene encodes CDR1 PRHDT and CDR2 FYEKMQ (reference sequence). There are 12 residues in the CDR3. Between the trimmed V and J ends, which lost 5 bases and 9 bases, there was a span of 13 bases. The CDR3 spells CASSPNGVKAFF. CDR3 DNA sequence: TGTGCCAGCAGCCCCAACGGGGTGAAAGCTTTCTTT.

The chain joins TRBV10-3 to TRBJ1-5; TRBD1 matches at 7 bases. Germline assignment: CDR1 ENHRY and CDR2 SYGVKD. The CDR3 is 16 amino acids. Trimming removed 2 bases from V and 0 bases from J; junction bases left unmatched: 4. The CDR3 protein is CAISERGTDSNQPQHF. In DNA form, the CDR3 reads TGTGCCATCAGTGAGAGGGGGACAGATAGCAATCAGCCCCAGCATTTT.

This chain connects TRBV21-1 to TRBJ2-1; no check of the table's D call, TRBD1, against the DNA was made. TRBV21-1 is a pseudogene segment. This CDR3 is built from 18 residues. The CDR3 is CACSKGVQGGTPGNEQFF. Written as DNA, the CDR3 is TGTGCCTGCAGCAAAGGGGTACAGGGGGGTACCCCTGGCAATGAGCAGTTCTTC.

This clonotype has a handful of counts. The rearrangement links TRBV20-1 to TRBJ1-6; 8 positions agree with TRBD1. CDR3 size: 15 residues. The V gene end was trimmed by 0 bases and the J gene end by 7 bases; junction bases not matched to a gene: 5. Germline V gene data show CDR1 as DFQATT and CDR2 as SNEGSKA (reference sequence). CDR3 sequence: CSARDGDRWNSPLHF. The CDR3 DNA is TGCAGTGCTAGAGATGGGGACAGGTGGAATTCACCCCTCCACTTT.

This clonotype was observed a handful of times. The CDR3, as DNA: TGTGCCAGCAGCTGGGACGTTGGCTCCTACGAGCAGTACTTC. The encoded protein is CASSWDVGSYEQYF. V is TRBV7-9 and J is TRBJ2-7; perhaps D is TRBD1 or TRBD2 (5 bases each). Germline CDR1 reads SEHNR; CDR2 reads FQNEAQ (reference sequence). V was cut by 4 bases and J by 0 bases, with 10 bases left in between. This CDR3 has 14 amino acids.

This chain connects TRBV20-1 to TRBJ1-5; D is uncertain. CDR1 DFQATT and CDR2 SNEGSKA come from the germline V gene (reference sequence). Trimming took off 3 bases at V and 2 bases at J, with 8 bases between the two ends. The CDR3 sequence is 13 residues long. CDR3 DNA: TGCAGTGCTAGGGTGTGGGGCAATCAGCCCCAGCATTTT. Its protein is CSARVWGNQPQHF.

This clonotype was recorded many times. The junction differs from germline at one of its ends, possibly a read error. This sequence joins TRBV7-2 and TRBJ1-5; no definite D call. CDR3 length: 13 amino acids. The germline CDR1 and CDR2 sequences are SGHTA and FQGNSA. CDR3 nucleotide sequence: TGCGCCAGCAGCTTGGCGGGAGGACAGCCCCAGCATTTT. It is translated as CASSLAGGQPQHF. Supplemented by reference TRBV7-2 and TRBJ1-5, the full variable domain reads GAGVSQSPSNKVTEKGKDVELRCDPISGHTALYWYRQSLGQGLEFLIYFQGNSAPDKSGLPSDRFSAERTGGSVSTLTIQRTQQEDSAVYLCASSLAGGQPQHFGDGTRLSIL.

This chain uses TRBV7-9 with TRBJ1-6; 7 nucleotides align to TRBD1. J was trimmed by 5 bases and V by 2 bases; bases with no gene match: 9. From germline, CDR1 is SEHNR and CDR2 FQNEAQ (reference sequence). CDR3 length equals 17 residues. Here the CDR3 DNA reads TGTGCCAGCAGCTTACCCGTCAGGGGGAGAGATAATTCACCCCTCCACTTT. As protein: CASSLPVRGRDNSPLHF. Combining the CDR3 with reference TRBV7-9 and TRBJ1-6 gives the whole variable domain DTGVSQNPRHKITKRGQNVTFRCDPISEHNRLYWYRQTLGQGPEFLTYFQNEAQLEKSRLLSDRFSAERPKGSFSTLEIQRTEQGDSAMYLCASSLPVRGRDNSPLHFGNGTRLTVT.

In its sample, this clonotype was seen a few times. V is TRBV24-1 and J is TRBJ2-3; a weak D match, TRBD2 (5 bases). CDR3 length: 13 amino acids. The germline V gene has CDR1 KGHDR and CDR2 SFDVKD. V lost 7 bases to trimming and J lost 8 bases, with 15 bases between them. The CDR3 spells CATSARVSGTQYF. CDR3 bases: TGTGCCACCAGCGCTAGGGTGAGCGGTACGCAGTATTTT.

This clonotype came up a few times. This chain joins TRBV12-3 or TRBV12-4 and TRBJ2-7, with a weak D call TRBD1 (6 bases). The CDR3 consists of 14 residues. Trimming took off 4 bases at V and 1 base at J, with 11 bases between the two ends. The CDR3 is CASSYYDRSYEQYF. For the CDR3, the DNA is TGTGCCAGCAGTTATTATGACAGGTCCTACGAGCAGTACTTC.